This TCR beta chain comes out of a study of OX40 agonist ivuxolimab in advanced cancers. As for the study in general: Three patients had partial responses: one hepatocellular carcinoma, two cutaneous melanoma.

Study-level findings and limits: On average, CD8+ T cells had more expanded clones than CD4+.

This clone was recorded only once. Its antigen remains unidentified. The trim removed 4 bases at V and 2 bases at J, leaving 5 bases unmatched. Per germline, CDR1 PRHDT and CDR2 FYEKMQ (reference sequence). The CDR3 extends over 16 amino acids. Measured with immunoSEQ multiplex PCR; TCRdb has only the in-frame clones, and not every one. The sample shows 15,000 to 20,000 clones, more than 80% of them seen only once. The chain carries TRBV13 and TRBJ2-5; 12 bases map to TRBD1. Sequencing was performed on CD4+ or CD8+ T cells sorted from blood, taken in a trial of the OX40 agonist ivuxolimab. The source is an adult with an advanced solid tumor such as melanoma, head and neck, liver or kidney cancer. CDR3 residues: CASSSRDRGLQETQYF. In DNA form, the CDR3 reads TGTGCCAGCAGCTCCCGGGACAGGGGGCTTCAAGAGACCCAGTACTTC.